Listed below are T cell receptor beta chains from one sample, sequenced in a study of shared clonotypes between healthy human individuals. The repertoire was sequenced with immunoSEQ multiplex PCR; TCRdb's copy has only in-frame clones and lacks some. The repertoire holds about 2.2 million clones, just under 95% seen once, with more than 1.5% in the top ten. What was sequenced was naive CD8+ T cells from PBMCs. The source is a man aged 18 to 35 in good health. Some clones in this sample may be carry-over from other donors' samples. CDR3s include the opening cysteine and the closing phenylalanine or tryptophan. A D gene is named only where the DNA matches it firmly. Part of the rows lack a size; the others show once, few, many or a class for expanded clones.

>NA|TRBJ2-7|TRBV27|NA
TGTGCCAGCTCATGGTCAGCTTCCTACGAGCAGTACTTC
CASSWSASYEQYF
>NA|TRBJ1-2|TRBV15|NA
TGTGCCACCAGCAGCCGAGACAGAATTAACTATGGCTACACCTTC
CATSSRDRINYGYTF
>NA|TRBJ2-7|TRBV27|NA
TGTGCCAGCAGTTACTTGGGACGGGCATTCGAGCAGTACTTC
CASSYLGRAFEQYF
>TRBD2|TRBJ2-3|TRBV5-4|NA
TGTGCCAGCAGCTTGGGACTAGCCTTACAAGATACGCAGTATTTT
CASSLGLALQDTQYF
>TRBD1|TRBJ1-1|TRBV27|NA
TGTGCCAGCAGTTTGGCCAGGGGGTCGACTGAAGCTTTCTTT
CASSLARGSTEAFF
>NA|TRBJ1-2|TRBV9|once
TGTGCCAGCAGCGTAGACAGGATGGCTAACTATGGCTACACCTTC
CASSVDRMANYGYTF
>NA|TRBJ1-4|TRBV4-1|NA
TGCGCCAGCAGCCAGGACAGCTCGACTAATGAAAAACTGTTTTTT
CASSQDSSTNEKLFF
>TRBD1|TRBJ1-1|TRBV13|NA
TGTGCCAGCAGCGCCACCCTCCGGGACAGGGAAGCTTTCTTT
CASSATLRDREAFF
>TRBD2|TRBJ2-2|TRBV5-1|once
TGCGCCAGCAGCTGGAGGCTAGCGGGAGGAGGAAACACCGGGGAGCTGTTTTTT
CASSWRLAGGGNTGELFF
>NA|TRBJ2-7|TRBV5-1|NA
TGCGCCAGCAGCCCTCGGCCTATAACCGAGACCTACGAGCAGTACTTC
CASSPRPITETYEQYF
>TRBD1|TRBJ1-5|TRBV6-5|NA
TGTGCCAGCAGTTCGTCGGACAGGGCGGGACAGCCCCAGCATTTT
CASSSSDRAGQPQHF
>TRBD1|TRBJ1-1|TRBV7-3|NA
TGTGCCAGCAGCTTGGACAGGGGTGACACTGAAGCTTTCTTT
CASSLDRGDTEAFF
>TRBD1|TRBJ2-1|TRBV9|NA
TGTGCCAGCAGCGTTTACGAACAGGGGCCTGAGCAGTTCTTC
CASSVYEQGPEQFF
>NA|TRBJ2-7|TRBV15|NA
TGTGCCACCAGCAGACCCCGGACTACCTACTACGAGCAGTACTTC
CATSRPRTTYYEQYF
>NA|TRBJ2-3|TRBV10-3|NA
TGTGCCATCAGTGATTTTAGCACAGATACGCAGTATTTT
CAISDFSTDTQYF
>TRBD1|TRBJ2-7|TRBV9|NA
TGTGCCAGCAGCGTTGGCTACAGGGGAGCCGAGCAGTACTTC
CASSVGYRGAEQYF
>TRBD2|TRBJ2-7|TRBV28|NA
TGTGCCAGCAGTTCATTAGTGGCGGGAGACCCCTACGAGCAGTACTTC
CASSSLVAGDPYEQYF
>TRBD1|TRBJ1-5|TRBV28|few
TGTGCCAGCAGTCCTCCTTGGACAGGGGTACAGCCCCAGCATTTT
CASSPPWTGVQPQHF
>NA|TRBJ1-1|TRBV6-5|NA
TGTGCCAGCAGTTTGTCCAGGGGCCTGAACACTGAAGCTTTCTTT
CASSLSRGLNTEAFF
>TRBD1|TRBJ1-4|TRBV7-6|NA
TGTGCCAGCAGCCAAACGACAGGGAGGATTGAAAAACTGTTTTTT
CASSQTTGRIEKLFF
>NA|TRBJ2-1|TRBV7-8|NA
TGTGCCAGCAGCTTAACTAGGTCCTACAATGAGCAGTTCTTC
CASSLTRSYNEQFF
>TRBD2|TRBJ2-2|TRBV19|once
TGTGCCAGTACTAGCGGGACCAACACCGGGGAGCTGTTTTTT
CASTSGTNTGELFF
>TRBD1|TRBJ1-1|TRBV5-1|once
TGCGCCAGCAGCTTGTCGAGCAGGGGGGGAACTGAAGCTTTCTTT
CASSLSSRGGTEAFF
>NA|TRBJ1-2|TRBV19|NA
TGTGCCAGTAGGTCGGTACTTAACTATGGCTACACCTTC
CASRSVLNYGYTF
>NA|TRBJ1-4|TRBV9|NA
TGTGCCAGCAGCGTAGATGGAACAACTAATGAAAAACTGTTTTTT
CASSVDGTTNEKLFF
>NA|TRBJ1-5|TRBV28|NA
TGTGCCAGCAGTCCCGGGGACTTTAGCAATCAGCCCCAGCATTTT
CASSPGDFSNQPQHF
>NA|TRBJ1-1|TRBV28|NA
TGTGCCAGCAGTTTCCCCTCCTTGACAGGTTCGAACACTGAAGCTTTCTTT
CASSFPSLTGSNTEAFF
>NA|TRBJ1-4|TRBV27|NA
TGTGCCAGTCGAAAGGGCGGACTATGGGATGAAAAACTGTTTTTT
CASRKGGLWDEKLFF
>NA|TRBJ2-3|TRBV4-3|NA
TGCGCCAGCAGCCAAGAGCACGGTTTTAGCACAGATACGCAGTATTTT
CASSQEHGFSTDTQYF
>NA|TRBJ1-1|TRBV4-2|NA
TGTGCCAGCAGCCAAGCGGCGGGCTGGGTATCTAGATACACTGAAGCTTTCTTT
CASSQAAGWVSRYTEAFF
>TRBD2|TRBJ2-2|TRBV30|NA
TGTGCCTGGAGGGAACTAGCGGGAGATCGGGGCACCGGGGAGCTGTTTTTT
CAWRELAGDRGTGELFF
>NA|TRBJ2-3|TRBV7-8|NA
TGTGCCAGCAGCTTACTCCGGACAGGCACAGATACGCAGTATTTT
CASSLLRTGTDTQYF
>NA|TRBJ1-1|TRBV2|NA
TGTGCCAGCAGGCCAGGCGGCACTGAAGCTTTCTTT
CASRPGGTEAFF
>TRBD2|TRBJ2-7|TRBV2|NA
TGTGCCAGCAGTGAGTGGCTAGCGGGAGGTAACTACGAGCAGTACTTC
CASSEWLAGGNYEQYF
>NA|TRBJ2-7|TRBV19|NA
TGTGCCAGTGCGGGACAGTTGGACTACGAGCAGTACTTC
CASAGQLDYEQYF
>TRBD1|TRBJ2-1|TRBV5-6|NA
TGTGCCAGCAGCTTGGTGACAGGGGTTAATGAGCAGTTCTTC
CASSLVTGVNEQFF
>TRBD2|TRBJ2-3|TRBV5-1|NA
TGCGCCAGCAGCTTGGGACTAGCGGGAGTCAGGGATACGCAGTATTTT
CASSLGLAGVRDTQYF
>NA|TRBJ1-5|TRBV19|NA
TGTGCCAGTATTGAGGACAAAGAAGGCAATCAGCCCCAGCATTTT
CASIEDKEGNQPQHF
>NA|TRBJ2-2|TRBV7-8|NA
TGTGCCAGCAGCTTAGAGCGGGTTGGCCTCCCGGAGCTGTTTTTT
CASSLERVGLPELFF
>NA|TRBJ1-1|TRBV28|NA
TGTGCCAGCAGTATAATCAGGGAGGGAGGTGAAGCTTTCTTT
CASSIIREGGEAFF
>NA|TRBJ2-7|TRBV9|NA
TGTGCCAGCAGCGTAGGACTGAGCTCCTACGAGCAGTACTTC
CASSVGLSSYEQYF
>TRBD1|TRBJ2-3|TRBV10-1|NA
TGCGCCAGCACCAAACCCCGGGACAGGGGGATATTTCATACGCAGTATTTT
CASTKPRDRGIFHTQYF
>NA|TRBJ2-1|TRBV19|NA
TGTGCCAGTAGTTCGAGTGTTAATGAGCAGTTCTTC
CASSSSVNEQFF
>NA|TRBJ1-1|TRBV7-9|NA
TGTGCCAGCAGCAACCCAGGGAATCAGAACACTGAAGCTTTCTTT
CASSNPGNQNTEAFF
>NA|TRBJ2-7|TRBV6-5|NA
TGTGCCAGCAGTTGGAGGGGTAGGTTCTATGAGCAGTACTTC
CASSWRGRFYEQYF
>TRBD1|TRBJ1-4|TRBV4-1|NA
TGCGCCAGCAGCCAAGGGACAGGGGGCGATGAAAAACTGTTTTTT
CASSQGTGGDEKLFF
>TRBD1|TRBJ1-1|TRBV4-3|NA
TGCGCCAGCAGCCGGTCGGGACAGGGATATAGTGAAGCTTTCTTT
CASSRSGQGYSEAFF
>NA|TRBJ1-3|TRBV7-9|NA
TGTGCCAGCAGCGGAGCTAACTCTGGAAACACCATATATTTT
CASSGANSGNTIYF
>TRBD1|TRBJ2-7|TRBV28|NA
TGTGCCAGCAGTGCTAGGGACAGTACCTACGAGCAGTACTTC
CASSARDSTYEQYF
>TRBD2|TRBJ2-5|TRBV7-9|NA
TGTGCCAGCAGCCCTAGGGAGGGGCCTAGCGGGACCTCGCAAGAGACCCAGTACTTC
CASSPREGPSGTSQETQYF
>NA|TRBJ2-7|TRBV2|NA
TGTGCCAGCATGGCAGGGGCCTCCTACGAGCAGTACTTC
CASMAGASYEQYF
>NA|TRBJ2-1|TRBV27|NA
TGTGCCAGCAGTTTATGGGGGGGCGGGAGCGAGCAGTTCTTC
CASSLWGGGSEQFF
>NA|TRBJ2-1|TRBV9|NA
TGTGCCAGCAGCGTAGGGTTCAGTGAGCAGTTCTTC
CASSVGFSEQFF
>TRBD1|TRBJ2-2|TRBV25-1|NA
TGTGCCAGCAGTGGAGGGGGCGGAGGAGGTAGTACCGGGGAGCTGTTTTTT
CASSGGGGGGSTGELFF
>NA|TRBJ1-2|TRBV27|NA
TGTGCCAGCAGCCCCCTGGACGTGGGAGTCGGTGGCTACACCTTC
CASSPLDVGVGGYTF
>TRBD2|TRBJ2-1|TRBV5-1|NA
TGCGCCAGCAGCTATTTTAGCGGGAGGGACAATGAGCAGTTCTTC
CASSYFSGRDNEQFF
>TRBD1|TRBJ2-7|TRBV30|NA
TGTGCCTGGAGTGTAAGGGGACAGAACGAGCAGTACTTC
CAWSVRGQNEQYF